This T cell receptor (beta chain) appears in the sequencing data of a study of regulatory T cells in long-lasting Graves disease. The length of the CDR3 is 16 residues. Trimming took off 2 bases at V and 2 bases at J, with 15 bases between the two ends. Germline values: CDR1 SEHNR, CDR2 FQNEAQ (reference sequence). To make TCR beta libraries, researchers used iRepertoire HTBI primers and Arm-PCR of CDR3 regions. TCRdb re-analysed the multiplex PCR reads in MiXCR, keeping a single row per CDR3 protein. The sample yields 400,000 to 500,000 distinct CDR3 sequences, about a sixth seen once. Time point given: newly diagnosed GD, antithyroid drugs for less than 3 months. Preparation of the TCR library used RNA extracted from PBMCs. An endocrinology unit in Xi'an, China, supplied the patients. The authors drew approximately 9 milliliters of peripheral blood into EDTA tubes. This clonotype was detected a few times. What it binds is not known.

Regarding the study as a whole: Repertoires from persistent disease leaned toward TRBV28, TRBJ1-2 and TRBJ2-5.

Another study also made use of these data, one on T cells in Graves' hyperthyroidism and ophthalmopathy. From that study: The primer set for the first-round RT-PCR of the TCR CDR3 was HTBI.

The clonotype comes from a woman under 30 with Graves disease. The source was peripheral blood mononuclear cells (PBMCs), collected at new diagnosis, from a patient treated with antithyroid drugs. The chain combines TRBV7-9 with TRBJ1-2, with D maybe TRBD1 (6 bases). The CDR3 loop is CASSLFGGGANYGYTF. CDR3 nucleotides: TGTGCCAGCAGCTTATTCGGGGGGGGCGCCAACTATGGCTACACCTTC.